This TCR beta chain is drawn from a study of blood T cell repertoires in COVID-19. Overall study context: Sites across the United States, Italy and Spain contributed samples from acute and convalescent COVID-19. T cells, B-cell-depleted T cells, or PBMCs supplied cDNA or gDNA.

Germline CDR1 SNHLY, CDR2 FYNNEI. This CDR3 is 16 amino acids long. Trimming took 6 bases from V and 4 from J; bases not matched to a gene: 14. This clone was seen only once. Original processing methods: Cell counts per sample came from amplifying reference gene primers. Using immunoSEQ multiplex PCR, the repertoire was profiled, and TCRdb retains in-frame clones only, with some absent. V and J calls and clone size are as listed in that table; D and trimming were resolved from the DNA. The table includes tens of thousands of clones, about nine tenths detected once. V is TRBV2 and J is TRBJ1-1; 7 positions match TRBD1. The source material was peripheral blood. The sequence was obtained from a man between 60 and 70 years old with acute or convalescent COVID-19. CDR3 nucleotide sequence: TGTGCCAGCAGAGGACAGGCAGGACTGGTCGGCACTGAAGCTTTCTTT. Its translation: CASRGQAGLVGTEAFF.